A single T cell receptor beta chain is shown here with its context. The assay was immunoSEQ multiplex PCR, and TCRdb's table has in-frame clones only and misses some. The repertoire holds under 75,000 clones, with less than 95% as singletons. This record comes from a study of control samples from healthy donors and cancer patients. This sequence originates from a woman aged 45-59 years with colorectal cancer. Sequenced material: PBMCs.

Here the CDR3 reads CAWTPGQVLYGYTF. In nucleotides, the CDR3 is TGTGCCTGGACCCCGGGACAGGTCCTCTATGGCTACACCTTC. The rearrangement uses TRBV30 and TRBJ1-2; 8 nucleotides align to TRBD1. The V segment lost 4 bases and the J segment 4 bases; nucleotides outside the gene matches: 8. Germline V gene sequence: CDR1 GTSNPN, CDR2 SVGIG (reference sequence). The CDR3 is made up of 14 amino acids.